These 15 T cell receptor beta chains came from one sample sequenced in a study of T cell repertoires in cytomegalovirus infection. No cognate antigen is known for these TCRs. TCRdb used MiXCR to reprocess the reads, holding one entry per CDR3 protein. Among 750,000 to 900,000 distinct CDR3 sequences listed, around 29% were seen once. Sequenced here: cultured CD8+ T cells from PBMCs, sampled from culture after CMV antigen stimulation. The receptors were sampled from a human donor in good health (CMV status not recorded). Some clones in this sample may be carry-over from other donors' samples.

The chain couples TRBV28 to TRBJ1-2; D possibly corresponds to TRBD1 (6 bases). V lost 6 bases and J lost 5, with 16 bases in between. Germline assignment: CDR1 MDHEN and CDR2 SYDVKM. The CDR3 has 14 residues. DNA of the CDR3: TGTGCCAGCAGCCCCAGGGGACAACTTTATGGCTACACCTTC. This translates into CASSPRGQLYGYTF.

In its sample, this clonotype was seen a few times. The chain has TRBV7-6 and TRBJ2-1, with D tentatively TRBD1 (7 bases). Germline CDR1 is SGHVS and CDR2 is FNYEAQ. CDR3 length: 16 amino acids. The V end was cut by 4 bases, the J end by 0 bases, with 13 bases between. The CDR3 bases are TGTGCCAGCAGCTACCCAGGGGGGAGCTCCTACAATGAGCAGTTCTTC. It yields the protein CASSYPGGSSYNEQFF.

This clonotype was seen many times. The rearrangement links TRBV20-1 to TRBJ2-1, with 7 bases lining up with TRBD2. Trimming at V came to 0 bases and at J to 2 bases, leaving 7 bases not matched to a gene. Germline CDR1 and CDR2: DFQATT and SNEGSKA (reference sequence). There are 16 residues in the CDR3. This chain's CDR3 is CSARDWMAGAYNEQFF. For the CDR3, the DNA is TGCAGTGCTAGAGATTGGATGGCGGGGGCCTACAATGAGCAGTTCTTC.

This clonotype was counted between two and nine times. The chain recombines TRBV7-6 with TRBJ2-5; TRBD2 matches at 8 bases. The CDR3 runs 14 residues. Germline values: CDR1 SGHVS, CDR2 FNYEAQ. Trimming cost V 5 bases and J 3 bases; bases outside gene matches: 5. The CDR3 nucleotides read TGTGCCAGCAGCGGGGGACTAGTGAAAGAGACCCAGTACTTC. Amino acids: CASSGGLVKETQYF.

This chain uses TRBV7-6 with TRBJ2-2; D gene unclear. Germline-derived CDR1 and CDR2 are SGHVS and FNYEAQ. This CDR3 spans 10 amino acids. CDR3 nucleotides: TGTGCTGTCTATGCCGGGGAGCTGTTTTTT. Residues: CAVYAGELFF.

This clonotype has a handful of counts. This chain uses TRBV12-3 or TRBV12-4 with TRBJ1-2; D gene uncertain. V gave up 8 bases and J gave up 8 bases, with 15 bases separating them. This CDR3 is built from 12 residues. DNA for the CDR3: TGTGCCAGCTGCTGCCTAAGGTTGGGCTACACCTTC. Its translation: CASCCLRLGYTF.

The chain combines TRBV3-1 with TRBJ2-7; the D gene is possibly TRBD2 (7 bases). V was trimmed by 0 bases and J by 2 bases, leaving 14 bases between them. This CDR3 spans 16 amino acids. Looked up from germline, CDR1 is LGHDT and CDR2 is YNNKEL (reference sequence). CDR3 in amino acids: CASSQDRAGAPYEQYF. Here the CDR3 DNA reads TGTGCCAGCAGCCAAGATCGGGCGGGGGCCCCCTACGAGCAGTACTTC.

This sequence joins TRBV15 and TRBJ2-5, with D maybe TRBD2 (6 bases). V was trimmed by 2 bases and J by 3 bases, leaving 13 bases between them. Germline V gene data show CDR1 as LNHNV and CDR2 as YYDKDF (reference sequence). The CDR3 covers 15 residues. CDR3 DNA: TGTGCCACCAGCAGATACCGGGACTTTAAAGAGACCCAGTACTTC. Translation: CATSRYRDFKETQYF. Together with reference TRBV15 and TRBJ2-5, the CDR3 gives the full variable domain: DAMVIQNPRYQVTQFGKPVTLSCSQTLNHNVMYWYQQKSSQAPKLLFHYYDKDFNNEADTPDNFQSRRPNTSFCFLDIRSPGLGDTAMYLCATSRYRDFKETQYFGPGTRLLVL.

This clonotype was seen more than once but under ten times. The chain couples TRBV7-9 to TRBJ2-7, with a tentative D call TRBD2 (6 bases). CDR1 SEHNR and CDR2 FQNEAQ come from the germline V gene (reference sequence). V lost 2 bases and J 2 bases, leaving 10 bases between the germline ends. This CDR3 has 14 amino acids. Here the CDR3 DNA reads TGTGCCAGCAGCTTACGTGCGGGGCCCTACGAGCAGTACGTC. Translated, it gives CASSLRAGPYEQYV.

The chain uses TRBV6-2 or TRBV6-3 and TRBJ1-2; no firm D call. V shed 6 bases and J shed 2 bases, with 16 bases lying between them. The germline V gene has CDR1 MNHEY and CDR2 SVGEGT. The CDR3 length is 15 residues. CDR3 sequence reads: CASRNRALRNYGYTF. The DNA of the CDR3 is TGTGCCAGCAGAAACCGGGCCCTGAGAAACTATGGCTACACCTTC.

This clonotype has a handful of counts. The chain carries TRBV7-6 and TRBJ2-3; 8 nucleotides line up with TRBD1. This CDR3 has 15 amino acids. V trimming: 5 bases; J trimming: 1 base; junction bases outside the gene matches: 5. Germline CDR1 reads SGHVS; CDR2 reads FNYEAQ. For the CDR3, the DNA is TGTGCCAGCAGCACCTGGACAGGGCGCACAGATACGCAGTATTTT. Translation gives CASSTWTGRTDTQYF.

This clonotype was counted a few times. The CDR3 sequence: CASSFGVPNYGYTF. CDR3 nucleotides: TGTGCCAGCAGTTTTGGGGTCCCTAACTATGGCTACACCTTC. V gene TRBV12-3 or TRBV12-4 combines with J gene TRBJ1-2; D not resolved. This CDR3 has 14 residues. With 3 bases removed from V and 0 bases from J, the gap between germline ends came to 8 bases.

There are a few counts of this clonotype. CDR3 sequence: CASSLVEGGGTEAFF. The DNA of the CDR3 is TGTGCCAGCAGTTTAGTCGAGGGCGGCGGCACTGAAGCTTTCTTT. V usage is TRBV12-3 or TRBV12-4 and J usage is TRBJ1-1; D remains unclear. The ends were cut back, 1 base at V and 4 bases at J, with 13 bases in the middle. The CDR3 is 15 residues long.

This clonotype was recorded many times. The genes are TRBV7-8 and TRBJ2-1; 15 positions match TRBD2. This CDR3 has 14 residues. The germline V gene encodes CDR1 SGHVS and CDR2 FQNEAQ. Trimming at V came to 5 bases and at J to 7 bases, leaving 0 bases not matched to a gene. The CDR3 loop is CASSGTSGGNEQFF. The CDR3 nucleotides are TGTGCCAGCAGCGGGACTAGCGGGGGGAATGAGCAGTTCTTC.

This clonotype has just a few counts. The V and J genes are TRBV12-3 or TRBV12-4 and TRBJ1-3; TRBD1 is a possible D gene (6 bases). V shed 8 bases and J shed 4 bases, with 15 bases lying between them. The CDR3 covers 14 residues. The CDR3 sequence is CASFSGGEGNTIYF. The DNA for the CDR3 is TGTGCCAGCTTTTCCGGGGGCGAGGGAAACACCATATATTTT.